This TCR beta chain was found in a study of shared clonotypes between healthy human individuals. Comments on this clone: Its cognate antigen is unknown.

Over several immunoSEQ plates, each subset's genomic DNA was distributed in even portions. Authors' methods: ImmunoSEQ sequences covered only the junction and lacked quality scores; filtering therefore differed. The assay was immunoSEQ multiplex PCR, and TCRdb's table has in-frame clones only and misses some. The V and J calls and clone size come from that table; D and trimming were worked out from the DNA. The data hold about 2.5 million clones, with about nine tenths observed a single time. Overall study results and limits: The small donor group covered limited genetic and exposure diversity. Rarefaction indicated that sorted-subset sequencing remained incomplete although depth was large.

The source material was naive CD4+ T cells from PBMCs. Specified subset: CD45RA+ positively selected. This clonotype was sampled from a man aged 18 to 30 in good health. Some clones in this sample may be carry-over from other donors' samples.

CDR3 DNA: TGTGCCAGCTCACCAATTCAAAAGGCAGTCTCTGGGGCCAACGTCCTGACTTTC. Protein sequence: CASSPIQKAVSGANVLTF. V and J are TRBV18 and TRBJ2-6; D not resolved. V was cut by 2 bases and J by 0 bases, with 14 bases left in between. Germline V gene data show CDR1 as KGHSH and CDR2 as LQKENI. The CDR3 contains 18 residues.